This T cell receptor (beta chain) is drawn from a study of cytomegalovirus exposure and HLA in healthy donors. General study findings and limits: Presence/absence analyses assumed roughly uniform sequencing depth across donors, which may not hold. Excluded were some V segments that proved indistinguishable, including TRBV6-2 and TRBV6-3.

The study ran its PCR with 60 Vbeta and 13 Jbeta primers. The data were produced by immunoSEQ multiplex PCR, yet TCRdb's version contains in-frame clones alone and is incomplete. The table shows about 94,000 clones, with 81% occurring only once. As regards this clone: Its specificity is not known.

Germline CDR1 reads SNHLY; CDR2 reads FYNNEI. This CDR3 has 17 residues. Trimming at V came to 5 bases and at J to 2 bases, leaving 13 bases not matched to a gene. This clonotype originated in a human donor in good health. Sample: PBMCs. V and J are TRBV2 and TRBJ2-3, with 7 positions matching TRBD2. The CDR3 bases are TGTGCCAGCAGTATAAGCCCCACTAGCGCCAACACAGATACGCAGTATTTT. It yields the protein CASSISPTSANTDTQYF.